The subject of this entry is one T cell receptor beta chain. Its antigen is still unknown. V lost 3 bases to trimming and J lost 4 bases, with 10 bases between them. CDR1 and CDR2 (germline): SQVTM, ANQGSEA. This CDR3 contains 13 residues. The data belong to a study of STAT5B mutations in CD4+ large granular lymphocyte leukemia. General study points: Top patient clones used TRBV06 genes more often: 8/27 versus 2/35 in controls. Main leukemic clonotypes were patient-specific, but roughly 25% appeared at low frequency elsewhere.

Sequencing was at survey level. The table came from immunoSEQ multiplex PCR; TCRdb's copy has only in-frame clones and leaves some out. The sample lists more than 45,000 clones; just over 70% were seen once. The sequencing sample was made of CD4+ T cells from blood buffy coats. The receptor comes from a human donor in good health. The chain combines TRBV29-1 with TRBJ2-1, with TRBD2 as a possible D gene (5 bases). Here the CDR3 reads CSVDSRGYNEQFF. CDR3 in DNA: TGCAGCGTTGACTCACGAGGGTACAATGAGCAGTTCTTC.